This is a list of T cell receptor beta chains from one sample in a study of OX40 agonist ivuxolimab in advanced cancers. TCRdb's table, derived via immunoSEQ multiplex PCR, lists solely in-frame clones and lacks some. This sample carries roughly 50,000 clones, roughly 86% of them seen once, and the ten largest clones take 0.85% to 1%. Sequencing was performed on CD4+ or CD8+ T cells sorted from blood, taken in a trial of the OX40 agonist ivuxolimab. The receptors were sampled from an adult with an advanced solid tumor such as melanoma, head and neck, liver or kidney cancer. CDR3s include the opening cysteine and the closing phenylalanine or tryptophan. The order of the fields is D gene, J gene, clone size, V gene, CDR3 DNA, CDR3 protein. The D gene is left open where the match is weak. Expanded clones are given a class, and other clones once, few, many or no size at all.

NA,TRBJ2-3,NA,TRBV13,TGTGCCAGCAGGGAGCGAGGGTCCCTGAATACGCAGTATTTT,CASRERGSLNTQYF
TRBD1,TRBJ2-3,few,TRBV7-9,TGTGCCAGCAGCACCGACAGGGCTAGCACAGATACGCAGTATTTT,CASSTDRASTDTQYF
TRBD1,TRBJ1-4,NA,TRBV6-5,TGTGCCAGCAGCGACACACAGGGGGCTCGTGAAAAACTGTTTTTT,CASSDTQGAREKLFF
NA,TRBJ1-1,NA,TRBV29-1,TGCAGCGTTGGGCCTTCCACTGAAGCTTTCTTT,CSVGPSTEAFF
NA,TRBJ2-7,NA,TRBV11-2,TGTGCCAGCAGCTTAATCCCTAAGGGACGGAGGGACGAGCAGTACTTC,CASSLIPKGRRDEQYF
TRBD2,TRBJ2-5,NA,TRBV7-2,TGTGCCAGCAGTCTAGCGGGGTACCAAGAGACCCAGTACTTC,CASSLAGYQETQYF
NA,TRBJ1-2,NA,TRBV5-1,TGCGCCAGCAACCAACCGGGAAGCGGCTATGGCTACACCTTC,CASNQPGSGYGYTF
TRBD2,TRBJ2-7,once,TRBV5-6,TGTGCCAGCAGCCGGCGGACTAGCGGGGCCTACGAGCAGTACTTC,CASSRRTSGAYEQYF
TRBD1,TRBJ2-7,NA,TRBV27,TGTGCCTCCCATGCGACAGGGCGACCCTTCTACGAGCAGTACTTC,CASHATGRPFYEQYF
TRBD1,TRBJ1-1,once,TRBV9,TGTGCCAGCAGCCCGGGGACAGGGGGCAACACTGAAGCTTTCTTT,CASSPGTGGNTEAFF
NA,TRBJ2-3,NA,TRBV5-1,TGCGCCAGCAGCTTACTTACAGTCACTAGCACAGATACGCAGTATTTT,CASSLLTVTSTDTQYF
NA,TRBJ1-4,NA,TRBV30,TGTGCCTGTGACCCTGTACAGGGCGGTGAAAAACTGTTTTTT,CACDPVQGGEKLFF
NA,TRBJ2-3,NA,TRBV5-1,TGCGCCAGCAGCTTGAATCCAGCCACAGATACGCAGTATTTT,CASSLNPATDTQYF
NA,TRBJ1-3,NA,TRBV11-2,TGTGCCAGCAGCTTAGACCTACAGGGCTACACCATATATTTT,CASSLDLQGYTIYF
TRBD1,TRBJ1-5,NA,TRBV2,TGTGCCAGCAGTGTGGACAGGGTAAGCAATCAGCCCCAGCATTTT,CASSVDRVSNQPQHF
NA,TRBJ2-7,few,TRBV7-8,TGTGCCAGCAGCACACACTACGAGCAGTACTTC,CASSTHYEQYF
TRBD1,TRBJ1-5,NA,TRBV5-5,TGTGCCAGCAGCTCTGCCTCGGGACAGGGAGCCCTTGGGCCCCAGCATTTT,CASSSASGQGALGPQHF
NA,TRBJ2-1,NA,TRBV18,TGTGCCAGCTCACGACGGGACGGGTACAATGAGCAGTTCTTC,CASSRRDGYNEQFF
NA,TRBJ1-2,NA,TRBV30,TGTGCCTGGAGGACGACAGGATATGCTAACTATGGCTACACCTTC,CAWRTTGYANYGYTF
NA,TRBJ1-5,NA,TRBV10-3,TGTGCCATCAGCCAAGGACGGAACGGGCTCAATCAGCCCCAGCATTTT,CAISQGRNGLNQPQHF
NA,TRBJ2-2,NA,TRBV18,TGTGCCAGCTCACACAGGGTCGCGAACACCGGGGAGCTGTTTTTT,CASSHRVANTGELFF
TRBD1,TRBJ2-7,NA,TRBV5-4,TGTGCCAGCAGAGGGGGACAGTCCTACGAGCAGTACTTC,CASRGGQSYEQYF
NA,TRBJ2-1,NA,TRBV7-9,TGTGCCAGCAGCCCCCGGGACCTCTCCTACAATGAGCAGTTCTTC,CASSPRDLSYNEQFF
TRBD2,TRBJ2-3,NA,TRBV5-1,TGCGCCAGCAGCTTGGGCCGACGTTTCCGGGGGGACGATACGCAGTATTTT,CASSLGRRFRGDDTQYF
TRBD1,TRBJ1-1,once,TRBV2,TGTGCCAGCAGAGCGATAGGGACAGGGACCATGAACACTGAAGCTTTCTTT,CASRAIGTGTMNTEAFF
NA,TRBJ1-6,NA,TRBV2,TGTGCCAGCAGCGCGTATCGATCACCCCTCCACTTT,CASSAYRSPLHF
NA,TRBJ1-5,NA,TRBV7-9,TGTGCCAGCAGCCGTGGGGGGAGCAATCAGCCCCAGCATTTT,CASSRGGSNQPQHF
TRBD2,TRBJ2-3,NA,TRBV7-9,TGTGCCAGCAGCTTAGCGTTGACTAGCAGGGCAGATACGCAGTATTTT,CASSLALTSRADTQYF
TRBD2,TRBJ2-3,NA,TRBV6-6,TGTGCCAGCAGAGGGACTAGCGGTGGAGATACGCAGTATTTT,CASRGTSGGDTQYF
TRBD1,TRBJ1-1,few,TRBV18,TGTGCCAGCTCTCGTGGGAGCGGGACAGGGGGCATGAACACTGAAGCTTTCTTT,CASSRGSGTGGMNTEAFF
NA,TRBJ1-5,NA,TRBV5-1,TGCGCCAGCAGCCTTCACCGAACACCAGGGGATAGCAATCAGCCCCAGCATTTT,CASSLHRTPGDSNQPQHF
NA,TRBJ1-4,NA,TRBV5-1,TGCGCCAGCAGCTTCGCTGGTACGGCAACTAATGAAAAACTGTTTTTT,CASSFAGTATNEKLFF
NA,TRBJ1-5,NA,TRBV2,TGTGCCAGCAGTACCGTGACCGGACTCTTTAGCAATCAGCCCCAGCATTTT,CASSTVTGLFSNQPQHF
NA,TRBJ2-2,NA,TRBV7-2,TGTGCCAGCAGCTCCTCGGCGCTCGAAAGGCTGTTTTTT,CASSSSALERLFF
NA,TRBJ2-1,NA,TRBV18,TGTGCCAGCTCACCTCTTAAGGGGTTTGGTAATGAGCAGTTCTTC,CASSPLKGFGNEQFF
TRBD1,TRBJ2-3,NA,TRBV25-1,TGTGCCAGCAGTGATCGGGGCAGGGGGTTGAGGGATACGCAGTATTTT,CASSDRGRGLRDTQYF
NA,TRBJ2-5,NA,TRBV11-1,TGTGCCAGCAGCTTAGGGGGGACTGTACAAGAGACCCAGTACTTC,CASSLGGTVQETQYF
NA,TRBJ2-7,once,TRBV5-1,TGCGCCAGCAGCTTGGGTGGGCGCAGCTACGAGCAGTACTTC,CASSLGGRSYEQYF
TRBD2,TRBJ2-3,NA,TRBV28,TGTGCGAGCACGAGCGGGGGGTACGACACAGATACGCAGTATTTT,CASTSGGYDTDTQYF
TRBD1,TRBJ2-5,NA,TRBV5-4,TGTGCCAGCAGCTTGGGACACAGGGGGCAAGGGCAAGAGACCCAGTACTTC,CASSLGHRGQGQETQYF
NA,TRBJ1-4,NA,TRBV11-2,TGTGCCAGCAGCCCCCAAGCGAAGGAAAAACTGTTTTTT,CASSPQAKEKLFF
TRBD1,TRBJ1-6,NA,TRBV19,TGTGCCAGTAGTATAAACAGGGGCGGCTCACCCCTCCACTTT,CASSINRGGSPLHF
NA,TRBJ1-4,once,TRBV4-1,TGCGCCAGCAGCCAAGGGTATTCTAATGAAAAACTGTTTTTT,CASSQGYSNEKLFF
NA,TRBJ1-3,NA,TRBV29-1,TGCAGCGTTGGTGCGGGGGCCGGAAACACCATATATTTT,CSVGAGAGNTIYF
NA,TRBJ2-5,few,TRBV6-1,TGTGCCAGCAGTGCTAAAGGGGGTCCGCGAGAGACCCAGTACTTC,CASSAKGGPRETQYF
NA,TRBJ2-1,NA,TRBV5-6,TGTGCCAGCACCTTCGGGGGTATTGCTTCCAATGAGCAGTTCTTC,CASTFGGIASNEQFF
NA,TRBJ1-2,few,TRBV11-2,TGTGCCAGCAGCTCACAGGGTTATGGCTACACCTTC,CASSSQGYGYTF
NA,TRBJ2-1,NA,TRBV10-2,TGCGCCAGCAGTGAGACACGATACAATGAGCAGTTCTTC,CASSETRYNEQFF
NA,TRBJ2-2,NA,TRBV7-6,TGTGCCAGCAGCTTAGGCAGGACACACACCGGGGAGCTGTTTTTT,CASSLGRTHTGELFF
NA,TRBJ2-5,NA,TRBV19,TGTGCCAGTAGACCGGGGGGCGAAGAGACCCAGTACTTC,CASRPGGEETQYF
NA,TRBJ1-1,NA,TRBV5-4,TGCGCCAGCAGCTTGGAAGTGTTGGGAGGGAACACTGAAGCTTTCTTT,CASSLEVLGGNTEAFF
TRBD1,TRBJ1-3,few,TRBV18,TGTGCCAGCTCAAGGGACAGCTCTGGAAACACCATATATTTT,CASSRDSSGNTIYF